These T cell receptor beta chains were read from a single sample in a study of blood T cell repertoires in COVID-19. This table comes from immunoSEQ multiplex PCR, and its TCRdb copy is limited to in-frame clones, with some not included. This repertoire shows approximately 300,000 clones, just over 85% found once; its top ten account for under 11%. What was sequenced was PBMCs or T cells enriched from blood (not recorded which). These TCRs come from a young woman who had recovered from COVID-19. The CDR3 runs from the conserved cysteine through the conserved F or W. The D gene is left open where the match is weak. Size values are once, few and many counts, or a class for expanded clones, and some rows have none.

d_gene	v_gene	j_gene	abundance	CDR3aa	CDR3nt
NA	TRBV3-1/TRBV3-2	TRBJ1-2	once	CASRQSGARTNYGYTF	TGTGCCAGCAGGCAGAGCGGAGCGCGAACTAACTATGGCTACACCTTC
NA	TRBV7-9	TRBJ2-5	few	CASSFAVLQETQYF	TGTGCCAGCAGCTTTGCGGTGTTACAAGAGACCCAGTACTTC
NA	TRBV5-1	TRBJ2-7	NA	CASKPPGGYEQYF	TGCGCCAGCAAGCCCCCTGGGGGGTACGAGCAGTACTTC
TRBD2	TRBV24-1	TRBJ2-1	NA	CATSDAGLDNNEQFF	TGTGCCACCAGTGATGCCGGACTAGACAACAATGAGCAGTTCTTC
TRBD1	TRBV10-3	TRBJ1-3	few	CAISDGTGGSGNTIYF	TGTGCCATCAGTGATGGGACAGGGGGGTCTGGAAACACCATATATTTT
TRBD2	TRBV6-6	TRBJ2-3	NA	CASSKTGTRNTDTQYF	TGTGCCAGCAGTAAAACCGGGACTAGAAACACAGATACGCAGTATTTT
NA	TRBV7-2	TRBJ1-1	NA	CASSFYPSTEAFF	TGTGCCAGCAGCTTTTACCCCAGCACTGAAGCTTTCTTT
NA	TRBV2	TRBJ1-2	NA	CASSTRTANYGYTF	TGTGCCAGCAGTACCCGGACAGCTAACTATGGCTACACCTTC
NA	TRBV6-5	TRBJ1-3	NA	CASSYRNTGTGNTIYF	TGTGCCAGCAGTTACCGTAATACAGGGACTGGAAACACCATATATTTT
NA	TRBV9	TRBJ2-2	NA	CASSVGQSRNTGELFF	TGTGCCAGCAGCGTAGGACAGTCCCGGAACACCGGGGAGCTGTTTTTT
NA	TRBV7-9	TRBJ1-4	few	CASSSLFGQEATNEKLFF	TGTGCCAGCAGCTCGTTGTTCGGGCAGGAGGCAACTAATGAAAAACTGTTTTTT
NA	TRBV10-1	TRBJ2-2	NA	CASSKTYGELFF	TGCGCCAGCTCGAAGACATACGGGGAGCTGTTTTTT
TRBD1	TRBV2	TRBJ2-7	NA	CASKGDRVSYEQYF	TGTGCCAGCAAGGGGGACAGGGTATCCTACGAGCAGTACTTC
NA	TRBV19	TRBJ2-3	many	CASGDTSTDTQYF	TGTGCCAGTGGGGACACCAGCACAGATACGCAGTATTTT
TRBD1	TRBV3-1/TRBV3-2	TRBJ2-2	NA	CASSQDWTGWLFF	TGTGCCAGCAGCCAGGATTGGACAGGGTGGCTGTTTTTT
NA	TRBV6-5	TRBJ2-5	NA	CANKSSYRAEETQYF	TGTGCCAACAAATCTTCGTACAGGGCTGAAGAGACCCAGTACTTC
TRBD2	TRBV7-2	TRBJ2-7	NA	CASSLARGGSYEQYF	TGTGCCAGCAGCTTAGCGCGGGGGGGCTCCTACGAGCAGTACTTC
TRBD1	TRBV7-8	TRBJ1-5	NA	CASSWDRDQPQHF	TGTGCCAGCAGCTGGGACAGGGATCAGCCCCAGCATTTT
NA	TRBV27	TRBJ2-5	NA	CASSLGGTQYF	TGTGCCAGCAGTTTGGGGGGGACCCAGTACTTC
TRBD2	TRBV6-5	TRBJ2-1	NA	CASRTLAGGGDEQFF	TGTGCCAGCAGGACTCTAGCGGGAGGCGGGGATGAGCAGTTCTTC
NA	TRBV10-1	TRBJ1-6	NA	CASSELVDSPLHF	TGCGCCAGCAGTGAGCTCGTTGATTCACCCCTCCACTTT
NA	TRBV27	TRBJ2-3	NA	CASSSGTALTDTQYF	TGTGCCAGCAGTTCTGGAACAGCACTCACAGATACGCAGTATTTT
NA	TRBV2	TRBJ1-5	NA	CASTPGARDQPQHF	TGTGCCAGCACCCCGGGCGCCAGGGATCAGCCCCAGCATTTT
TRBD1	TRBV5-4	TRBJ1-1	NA	CASSFGTENTEAFF	TGTGCCAGCAGCTTCGGGACAGAGAACACTGAAGCTTTCTTT
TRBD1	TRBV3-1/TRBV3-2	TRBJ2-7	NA	CASSQGPGTGSYEQYF	TGTGCCAGCAGCCAAGGTCCCGGGACAGGCTCCTACGAGCAGTACTTC
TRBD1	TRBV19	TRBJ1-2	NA	CASSNAQGNYGYTF	TGTGCCAGTAGTAACGCACAGGGGAACTATGGCTACACCTTC
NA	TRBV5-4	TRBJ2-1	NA	CASSLSGDGYNEQFF	TGTGCCAGCAGCTTGTCGGGGGACGGGTACAATGAGCAGTTCTTC
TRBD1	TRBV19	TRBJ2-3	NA	CASQDRLTDTQYF	TGTGCCAGTCAGGACAGGTTAACTGATACGCAGTATTTT
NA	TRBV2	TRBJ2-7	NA	CASSQGGDLSYEQYF	TGTGCCAGCAGCCAAGGGGGGGACCTTTCCTACGAGCAGTACTTC
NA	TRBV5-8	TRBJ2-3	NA	CASSKDLGGTQYF	TGTGCCAGCAGCAAGGACCTCGGGGGTACGCAGTATTTT
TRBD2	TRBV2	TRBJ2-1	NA	CASHREAGAYNEQFF	TGTGCCAGCCATAGGGAAGCGGGGGCCTACAATGAGCAGTTCTTC
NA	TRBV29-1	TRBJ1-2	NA	CSVRDYGYTF	TGCAGCGTGCGGGACTATGGCTACACCTTC
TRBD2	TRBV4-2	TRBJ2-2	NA	CASSHDASPWREYDTGELFF	TGTGCCAGCAGCCATGACGCCTCCCCATGGCGGGAGTACGACACCGGGGAGCTGTTTTTT
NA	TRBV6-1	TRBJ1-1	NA	CASSDAMVNTEAFF	TGTGCCAGCAGTGACGCGATGGTTAACACTGAAGCTTTCTTT
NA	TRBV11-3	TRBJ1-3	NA	CASSPGISGNTIYF	TGTGCCAGCAGCCCAGGGATCTCTGGAAACACCATATATTTT
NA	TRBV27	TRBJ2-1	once	CASSPIGPSEWEQFF	TGTGCCAGCAGTCCTATCGGGCCTAGCGAGTGGGAGCAGTTCTTC
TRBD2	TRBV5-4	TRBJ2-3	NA	CASSLRLAGATDTQYF	TGTGCCAGCAGCCTTAGACTAGCGGGGGCCACAGATACGCAGTATTTT
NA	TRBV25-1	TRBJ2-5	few	CASSGWAVPAGIWETQYF	TGTGCCAGCAGTGGTTGGGCGGTTCCAGCAGGGATCTGGGAGACCCAGTACTTC
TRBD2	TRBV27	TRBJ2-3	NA	CATKRSGVDTDTQYF	TGTGCCACCAAAAGAAGCGGGGTCGACACAGATACGCAGTATTTT
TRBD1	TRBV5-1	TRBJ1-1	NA	CATAVGQTNTEAFF	TGCGCGACAGCAGTGGGACAGACGAACACTGAAGCTTTCTTT
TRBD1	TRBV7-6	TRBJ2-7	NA	CASSLGTGGANEQYF	TGTGCCAGCAGCCTGGGGACAGGGGGCGCGAATGAGCAGTACTTC
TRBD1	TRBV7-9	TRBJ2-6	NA	CASSLGTALNVLTF	TGTGCCAGCAGCTTGGGGACAGCATTAAACGTCCTGACTTTC
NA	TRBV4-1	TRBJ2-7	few	CASSPWTRPYEQYF	TGCGCCAGCAGCCCATGGACTCGCCCCTACGAGCAGTACTTC
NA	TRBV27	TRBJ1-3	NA	CASSPLSSGNTIYF	TGTGCCAGCAGTCCCCTTTCCTCTGGAAACACCATATATTTT
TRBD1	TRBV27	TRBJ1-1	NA	CASNQGAGSTEAFF	TGTGCCAGCAATCAGGGGGCAGGGAGCACTGAAGCTTTCTTT
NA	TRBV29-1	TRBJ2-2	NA	CSVREGAGELFF	TGCAGCGTCCGCGAGGGAGCCGGGGAGCTGTTTTTT